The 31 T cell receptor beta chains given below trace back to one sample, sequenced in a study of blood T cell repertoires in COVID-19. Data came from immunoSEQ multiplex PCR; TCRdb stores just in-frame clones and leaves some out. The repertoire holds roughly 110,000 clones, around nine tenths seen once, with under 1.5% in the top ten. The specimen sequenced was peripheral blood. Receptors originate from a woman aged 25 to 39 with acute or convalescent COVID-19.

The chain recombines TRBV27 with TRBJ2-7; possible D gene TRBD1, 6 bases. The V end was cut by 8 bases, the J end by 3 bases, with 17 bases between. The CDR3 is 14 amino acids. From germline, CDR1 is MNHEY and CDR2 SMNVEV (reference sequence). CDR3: CASQNLGGVYEQYF. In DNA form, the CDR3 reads TGTGCCAGCCAAAACCTAGGGGGTGTCTACGAGCAGTACTTC.

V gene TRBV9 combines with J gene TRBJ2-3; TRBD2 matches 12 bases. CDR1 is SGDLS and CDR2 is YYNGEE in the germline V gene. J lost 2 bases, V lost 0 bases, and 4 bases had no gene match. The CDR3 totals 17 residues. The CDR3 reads CASSVGPSGRATDTQYF. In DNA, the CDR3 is TGTGCCAGCAGCGTAGGCCCTAGCGGGAGGGCCACAGATACGCAGTATTTT.

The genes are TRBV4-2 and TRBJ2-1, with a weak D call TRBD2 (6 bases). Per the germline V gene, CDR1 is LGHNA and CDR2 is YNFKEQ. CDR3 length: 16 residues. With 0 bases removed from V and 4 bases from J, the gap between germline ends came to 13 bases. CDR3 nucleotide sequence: TGTGCCAGCAGCCAAGATTGGCCGGGACTGTACAATGAGCAGTTCTTC. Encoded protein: CASSQDWPGLYNEQFF.

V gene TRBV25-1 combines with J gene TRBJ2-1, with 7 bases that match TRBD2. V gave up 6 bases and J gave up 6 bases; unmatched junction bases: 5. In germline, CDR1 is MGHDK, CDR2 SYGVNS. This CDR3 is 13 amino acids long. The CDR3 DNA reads TGTGCCAGCAGGGGAGGGAAGGGCAATGAGCAGTTCTTC. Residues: CASRGGKGNEQFF.

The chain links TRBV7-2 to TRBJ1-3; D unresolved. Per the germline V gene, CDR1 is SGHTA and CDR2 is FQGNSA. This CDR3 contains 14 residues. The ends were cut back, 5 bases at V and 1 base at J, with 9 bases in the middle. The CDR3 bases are TGTGCCAGCAGCCAAAGACTATCTGGAAACACCATATATTTT. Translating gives CASSQRLSGNTIYF.

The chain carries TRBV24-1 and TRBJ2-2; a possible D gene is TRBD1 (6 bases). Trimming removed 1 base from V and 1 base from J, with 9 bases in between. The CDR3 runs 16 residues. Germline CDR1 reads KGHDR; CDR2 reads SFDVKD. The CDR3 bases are TGTGCCACCAGTGATTTTGTACAGGGGAACACCGGGGAGCTGTTTTTT. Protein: CATSDFVQGNTGELFF.

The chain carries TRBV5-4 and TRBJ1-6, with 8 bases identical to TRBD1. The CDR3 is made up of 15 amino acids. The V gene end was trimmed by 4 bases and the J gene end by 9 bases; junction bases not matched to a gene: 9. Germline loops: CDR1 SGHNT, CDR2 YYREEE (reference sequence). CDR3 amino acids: CASSTDRGAVSPLHF. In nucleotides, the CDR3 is TGTGCCAGCAGCACCGACAGGGGCGCGGTTTCACCCCTCCACTTT.

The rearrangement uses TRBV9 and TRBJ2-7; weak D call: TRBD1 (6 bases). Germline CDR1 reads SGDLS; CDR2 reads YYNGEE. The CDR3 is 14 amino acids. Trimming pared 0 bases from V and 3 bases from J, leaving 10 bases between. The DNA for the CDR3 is TGTGCCAGCAGCGTAGAGGACAGCTTCTACGAGCAGTACTTC. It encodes CASSVEDSFYEQYF.

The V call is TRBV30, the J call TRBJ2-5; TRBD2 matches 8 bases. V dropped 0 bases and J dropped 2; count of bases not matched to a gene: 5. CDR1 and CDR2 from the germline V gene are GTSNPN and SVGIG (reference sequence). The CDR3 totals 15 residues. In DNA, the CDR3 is TGTGCCTGGAGTGTACGCGGGGGGAGGCAAGAGACCCAGTACTTC. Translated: CAWSVRGGRQETQYF.

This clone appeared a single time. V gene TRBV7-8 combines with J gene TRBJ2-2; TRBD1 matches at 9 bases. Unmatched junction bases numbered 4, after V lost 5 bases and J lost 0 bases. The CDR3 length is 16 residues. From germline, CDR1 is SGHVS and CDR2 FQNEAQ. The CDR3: CASSDYRGPNTGELFF. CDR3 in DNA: TGTGCCAGCAGCGACTACAGGGGGCCGAACACCGGGGAGCTGTTTTTT.

Here the CDR3 reads CASSPGGGMETQYF. The CDR3 DNA sequence: TGTGCCAGCTCACCAGGAGGGGGCATGGAGACCCAGTACTTC. The chain recombines TRBV18 with TRBJ2-5, with D perhaps TRBD1 (7 bases). Trimming left V 2 bases short and J 5 bases short, with 12 bases between. Germline V gene data show CDR1 as KGHSH and CDR2 as LQKENI. This CDR3 has 14 residues. The variable domain in full, completed from reference TRBV18 and TRBJ2-5, reads NAGVMQNPRHLVRRRGQEARLRCSPMKGHSHVYWYRQLPEEGLKFMVYLQKENIIDESGMPKERFSAEFPKEGPSILRIQQVVRGDSAAYFCASSPGGGMETQYFGPGTRLLVL.

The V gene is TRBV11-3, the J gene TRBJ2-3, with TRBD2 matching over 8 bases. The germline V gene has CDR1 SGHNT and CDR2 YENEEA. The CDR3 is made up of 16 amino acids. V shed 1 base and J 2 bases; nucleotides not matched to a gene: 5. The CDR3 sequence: CASSLGFGGATDTQYF. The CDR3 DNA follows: TGTGCCAGCAGCTTAGGATTCGGGGGGGCCACAGATACGCAGTATTTT. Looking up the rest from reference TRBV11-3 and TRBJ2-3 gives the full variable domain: EAGVVQSPRYKIIEKKQPVAFWCNPISGHNTLYWYLQNLGQGPELLIRYENEEAVDDSQLPKDRFSAERLKGVDSTLKIQPAELGDSAVYLCASSLGFGGATDTQYFGPGTRLTVL.

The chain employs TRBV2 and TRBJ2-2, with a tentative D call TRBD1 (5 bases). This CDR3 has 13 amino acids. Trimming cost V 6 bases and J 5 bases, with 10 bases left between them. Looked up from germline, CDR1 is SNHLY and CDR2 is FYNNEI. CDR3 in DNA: TGTGCCAGCAGAGGGGTTTTTACCGGGGAGCTGTTTTTT. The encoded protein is CASRGVFTGELFF.

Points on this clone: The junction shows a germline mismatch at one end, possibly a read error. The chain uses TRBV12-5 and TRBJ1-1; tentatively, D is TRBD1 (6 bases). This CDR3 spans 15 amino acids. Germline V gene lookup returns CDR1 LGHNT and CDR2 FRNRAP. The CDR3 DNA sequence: TGTGCTAGTGGTTTGGCGAGGGGGGGAAACAGTGAAGCTTTCTTT. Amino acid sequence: CASGLARGGNSEAFF.

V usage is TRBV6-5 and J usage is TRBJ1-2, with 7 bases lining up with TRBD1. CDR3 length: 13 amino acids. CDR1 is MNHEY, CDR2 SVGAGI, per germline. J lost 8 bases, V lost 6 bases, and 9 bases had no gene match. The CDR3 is CASSLRGSRGYTF. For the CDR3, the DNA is TGTGCCAGCAGCCTCAGGGGGTCCCGAGGCTACACCTTC.

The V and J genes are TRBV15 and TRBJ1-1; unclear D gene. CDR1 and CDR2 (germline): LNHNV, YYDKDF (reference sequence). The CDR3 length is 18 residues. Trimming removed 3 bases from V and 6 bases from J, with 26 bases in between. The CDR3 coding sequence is TGTGCCACCAGCAGCCTTCGGGAACAGTCCGTTGGGCGGGCTGAAGCTTTCTTT. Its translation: CATSSLREQSVGRAEAFF.

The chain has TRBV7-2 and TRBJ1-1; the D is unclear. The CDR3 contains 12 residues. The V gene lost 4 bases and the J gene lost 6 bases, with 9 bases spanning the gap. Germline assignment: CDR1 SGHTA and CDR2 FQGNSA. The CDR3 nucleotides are TGTGCCAGCAGCTACAATCTCCCTGAAGCTTTCTTT. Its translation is CASSYNLPEAFF.

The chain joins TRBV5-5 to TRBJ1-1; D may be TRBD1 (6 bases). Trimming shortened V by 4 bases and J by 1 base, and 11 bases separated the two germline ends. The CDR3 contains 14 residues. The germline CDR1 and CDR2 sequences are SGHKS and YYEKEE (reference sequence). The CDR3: CASSTWTENTEAFF. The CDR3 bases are TGTGCCAGCAGCACCTGGACAGAGAACACTGAAGCTTTCTTT.

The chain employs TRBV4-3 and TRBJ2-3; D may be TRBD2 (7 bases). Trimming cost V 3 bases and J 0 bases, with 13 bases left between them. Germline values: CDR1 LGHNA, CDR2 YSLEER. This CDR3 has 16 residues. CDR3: CASSQGGAASTDTQYF. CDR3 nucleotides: TGCGCCAGCAGCCAGGGGGGGGCGGCTAGCACAGATACGCAGTATTTT.

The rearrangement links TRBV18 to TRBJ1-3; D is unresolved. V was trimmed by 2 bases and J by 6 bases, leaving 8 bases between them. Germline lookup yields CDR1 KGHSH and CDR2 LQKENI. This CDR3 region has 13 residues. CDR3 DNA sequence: TGTGCCAGCTCACCAGAGGGTCTAAACACCATATATTTT. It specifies CASSPEGLNTIYF.

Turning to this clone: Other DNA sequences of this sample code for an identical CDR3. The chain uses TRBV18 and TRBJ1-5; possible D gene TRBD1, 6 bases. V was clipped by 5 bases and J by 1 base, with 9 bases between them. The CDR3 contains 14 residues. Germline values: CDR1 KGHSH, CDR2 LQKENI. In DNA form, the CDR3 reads TGTGCCAGCTCAAGGGGGGGAAGCAATCAGCCCCAGCATTTT. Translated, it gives CASSRGGSNQPQHF.

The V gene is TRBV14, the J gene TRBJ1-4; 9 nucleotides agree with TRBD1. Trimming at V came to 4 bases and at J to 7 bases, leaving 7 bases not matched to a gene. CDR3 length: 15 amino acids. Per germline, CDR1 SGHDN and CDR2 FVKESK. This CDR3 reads CASSRRQGEFEKLFF. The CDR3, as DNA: TGTGCCAGCAGCCGAAGACAGGGGGAATTTGAAAAACTGTTTTTT.

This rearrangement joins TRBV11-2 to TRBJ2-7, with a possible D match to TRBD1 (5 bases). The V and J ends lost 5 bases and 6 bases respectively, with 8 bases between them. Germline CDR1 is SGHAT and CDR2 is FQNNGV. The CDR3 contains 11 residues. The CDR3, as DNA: TGTGCCAGCAGCCAAGGGGTCGAGCAGTACTTC. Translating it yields CASSQGVEQYF.

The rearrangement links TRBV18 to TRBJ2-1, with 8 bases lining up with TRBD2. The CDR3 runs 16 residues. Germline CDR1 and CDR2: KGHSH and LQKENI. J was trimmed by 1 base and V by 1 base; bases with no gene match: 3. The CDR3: CASSPLIAGSYNEQFF. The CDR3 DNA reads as TGTGCCAGCTCACCACTTATAGCGGGGTCCTACAATGAGCAGTTCTTC.

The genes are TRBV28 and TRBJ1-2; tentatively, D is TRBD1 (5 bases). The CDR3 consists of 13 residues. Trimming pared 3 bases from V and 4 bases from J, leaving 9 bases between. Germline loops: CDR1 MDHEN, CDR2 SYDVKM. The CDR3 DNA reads TGTGCCAGCAGTTTTAGGGGTACCTATGGCTACACCTTC. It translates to CASSFRGTYGYTF.

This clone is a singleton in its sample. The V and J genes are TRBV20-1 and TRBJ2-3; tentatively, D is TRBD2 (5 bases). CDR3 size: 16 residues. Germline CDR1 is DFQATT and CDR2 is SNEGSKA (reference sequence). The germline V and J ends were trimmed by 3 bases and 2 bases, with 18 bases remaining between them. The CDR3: CSASGRPRLPTDTQYF. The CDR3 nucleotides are TGCAGTGCTAGTGGCAGACCCAGACTACCCACAGATACGCAGTATTTT.

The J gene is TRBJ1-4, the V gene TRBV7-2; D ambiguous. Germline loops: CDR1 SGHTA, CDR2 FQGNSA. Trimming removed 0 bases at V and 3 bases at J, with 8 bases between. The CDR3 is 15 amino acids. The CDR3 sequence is CASSLASYSNEKLFF. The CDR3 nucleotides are TGTGCCAGCAGCTTAGCGAGTTATTCTAATGAAAAACTGTTTTTT.

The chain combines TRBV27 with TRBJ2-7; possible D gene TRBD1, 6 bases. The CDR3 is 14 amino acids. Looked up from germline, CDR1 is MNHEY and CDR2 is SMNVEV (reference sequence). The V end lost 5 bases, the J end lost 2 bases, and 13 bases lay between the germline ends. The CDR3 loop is CASSLGQKPYEQYF. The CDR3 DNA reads TGTGCCAGCAGTCTAGGACAGAAACCCTACGAGCAGTACTTC.

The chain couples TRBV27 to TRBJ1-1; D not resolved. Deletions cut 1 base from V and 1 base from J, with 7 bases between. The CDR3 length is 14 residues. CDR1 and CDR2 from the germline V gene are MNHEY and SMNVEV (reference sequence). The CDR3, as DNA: TGTGCCAGCAGTTTATTCGGCGGGAACACTGAAGCTTTCTTT. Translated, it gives CASSLFGGNTEAFF.

In nucleotides, the CDR3 is TGTGCCAGCAGCCATTGGGGTTTAGGGACAGGAAACACCGGGGAGCTGTTTTTT. Its protein is CASSHWGLGTGNTGELFF. The rearrangement links TRBV11-2 to TRBJ2-2, with 8 bases matching TRBD1. Germline loops: CDR1 SGHAT, CDR2 FQNNGV. The trim removed 5 bases at V and 2 bases at J, leaving 13 bases unmatched. This CDR3 is 18 amino acids long.

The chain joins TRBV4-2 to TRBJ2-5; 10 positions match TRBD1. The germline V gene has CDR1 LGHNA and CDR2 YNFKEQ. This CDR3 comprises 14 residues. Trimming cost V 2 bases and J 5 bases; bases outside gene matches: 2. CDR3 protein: CASSQKTGGETQYF. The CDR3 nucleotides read TGTGCCAGCAGCCAAAAGACAGGGGGCGAGACCCAGTACTTC.